A single sample is the source of the 16 T cell receptor beta chains below, sequenced in a study of CD8 T cells in ankylosing spondylitis. TCRdb re-analysed the 5' RACE reads in MiXCR, keeping a single row per CDR3 protein. The repertoire has about 240,000 distinct CDR3 sequences, roughly a tenth of them found once; the top ten carry 2.5% to 3%. Sequencing was done on a sample of blood, either unsorted or a sorted T cell fraction (not recorded which). These TCRs come from a male donor with ankylosing spondylitis or in good health (not recorded which).

The CDR3 sequence is CASNQPGLSGANVLTF. The CDR3 coding sequence is TGTGCCAGCAACCAGCCGGGACTGTCTGGGGCCAACGTCCTGACTTTC. The chain has TRBV3-1 and TRBJ2-6, with a possible D match to TRBD2 (6 bases). CDR1 LGHDT and CDR2 YNNKEL come from the germline V gene (reference sequence). The CDR3 runs 16 residues. Trimming stripped 7 bases from V and 1 base from J, with 14 bases between. The full variable domain, rest sourced from reference TRBV3-1 and TRBJ2-6, is DTAVSQTPKYLVTQMGNDKSIKCEQNLGHDTMYWYKQDSKKFLKIMFSYNNKELIINETVPNRFSPKSPDKAHLNLHINSLELGDSAVYFCASNQPGLSGANVLTFGAGSRLTVL.

This clonotype was seen ten or more times. The V call is TRBV7-2, the J call TRBJ1-1; weak D call: TRBD1 (6 bases). V was shortened by 1 base and J by 4 bases, with 16 bases between the two germline ends. CDR3 length: 16 amino acids. CDR1 is SGHTA and CDR2 is FQGNSA in the germline V gene. CDR3 coding DNA: TGTGCCAGCAGCTTAGGGCCACCCAAGGGGGGCACTGAAGCTTTCTTT. Its translation is CASSLGPPKGGTEAFF. Together with reference TRBV7-2 and TRBJ1-1, the CDR3 gives the full variable domain: GAGVSQSPSNKVTEKGKDVELRCDPISGHTALYWYRQSLGQGLEFLIYFQGNSAPDKSGLPSDRFSAERTGGSVSTLTIQRTQQEDSAVYLCASSLGPPKGGTEAFFGQGTRLTVV.

This clonotype has ten or more counts. The gene calls are TRBV6-1 and TRBJ2-3; perhaps TRBD1 as D (6 bases). Germline loops: CDR1 MNHNS, CDR2 SASEGT. There are 18 residues in the CDR3. V was pared by 5 bases and J by 2 bases, with 23 bases between. The CDR3 protein is CASSPGVAIPAFTDTQYF. CDR3 coding DNA: TGTGCCAGCAGTCCAGGGGTGGCTATTCCGGCCTTCACAGATACGCAGTATTTT.

This clonotype was observed a handful of times. The chain employs TRBV12-3 or TRBV12-4 and TRBJ1-6; TRBD1 is a possible D gene (5 bases). V lost 4 bases and J lost 7, with 11 bases in between. The CDR3 is 14 amino acids. The CDR3 DNA reads as TGTGCCAGCAGTTCGGCAGGGCCGAATTCACCCCTCCACTTT. Its translation is CASSSAGPNSPLHF.

The CDR3 sequence is CASTSGLENEKLFF. Here the CDR3 DNA reads TGTGCCAGCACCTCCGGGCTAGAAAATGAAAAACTGTTTTTT. The rearrangement joins TRBV12-3 or TRBV12-4 to TRBJ1-4; D uncertain. CDR3 length: 14 residues. Between the trimmed V and J ends, which lost 7 bases and 5 bases, there was a span of 14 bases.

This clonotype was recorded a few times. The V gene is TRBV7-2, the J gene TRBJ2-7; 10 bases align to TRBD2. Germline V gives CDR1 SGHTA, CDR2 FQGNSA. V trimming: 4 bases; J trimming: 0 bases; junction bases outside the gene matches: 3. The CDR3 is 15 residues long. CDR3 residues: CASSSSGGPSYEQYF. The CDR3 nucleotides read TGTGCCAGCAGCTCTAGCGGGGGCCCCTCCTACGAGCAGTACTTC. The full variable domain, in which reference TRBV7-2 and TRBJ2-7 provide the parts outside the CDR3, is GAGVSQSPSNKVTEKGKDVELRCDPISGHTALYWYRQSLGQGLEFLIYFQGNSAPDKSGLPSDRFSAERTGGSVSTLTIQRTQQEDSAVYLCASSSSGGPSYEQYFGPGTRLTVT.

At least ten counts were recorded for this clonotype. The CDR3 region has the DNA TGTGCCTCAACCATGGGGGGTGAGCAGTTCTTC. This sequence encodes CASTMGGEQFF. The chain has TRBV30 and TRBJ2-1, with a possible D match to TRBD2 (6 bases). V was clipped by 7 bases and J by 9 bases, with 13 bases between them. The CDR3 is 11 residues long. In germline, CDR1 is GTSNPN, CDR2 SVGIG (reference sequence).

V gene TRBV2 combines with J gene TRBJ2-2; D might be TRBD2 (7 bases). This CDR3 has 14 amino acids. The ends were cut back, 6 bases at V and 2 bases at J, with 10 bases in the middle. Germline loops: CDR1 SNHLY, CDR2 FYNNEI. This chain's CDR3 is CASSGGQNTGELFF. The CDR3, as DNA: TGTGCCAGCAGCGGGGGGCAAAACACCGGGGAGCTGTTTTTT.

This clonotype was observed many times. This chain uses TRBV5-5 with TRBJ2-3; the match to TRBD1 covers 9 bases. Germline lookup yields CDR1 SGHKS and CDR2 YYEKEE (reference sequence). J gave up 4 bases and V 4 bases, and 10 bases lay outside the gene matches. The CDR3 spans 16 residues. CDR3 amino acids: CASSPPGQGVSDTQYF. The CDR3, as DNA: TGTGCCAGCAGCCCGCCGGGACAGGGTGTATCAGATACGCAGTATTTT.

This clonotype was observed at least ten times. The chain couples TRBV5-1 to TRBJ1-6; D unresolved. CDR1 and CDR2 from the germline V gene are SGHRS and YFSETQ. V lost 0 bases to trimming and J lost 0 bases, with 16 bases between them. The CDR3 consists of 19 residues. The CDR3 is CASSLGRGAESSYNSPLHF. CDR3 bases: TGCGCCAGCAGCTTGGGCCGTGGCGCCGAAAGCTCCTATAATTCACCCCTCCACTTT.

J is TRBJ2-2 and V is TRBV21-1; the table's D call of TRBD1 was not tested on the DNA. TRBV21-1 is deemed a pseudogene. The CDR3 has 20 amino acids. The CDR3 spells CASSKERDRPGPPNTGELFF. DNA of the CDR3: TGTGCCAGCAGCAAAGAGAGGGATAGGCCGGGACCGCCGAACACCGGGGAGCTGTTTTTT.

This clonotype was counted at least ten times. The chain joins TRBV5-1 to TRBJ2-1; possible D gene TRBD2, 6 bases. V was pared by 4 bases and J by 0 bases, with 14 bases between. The CDR3 is 16 amino acids. CDR1 and CDR2 (germline): SGHRS, YFSETQ. CDR3 bases: TGCGCCAGCAGCCCCCGGGACTCGAGCTCCTACAATGAGCAGTTCTTC. Translation gives CASSPRDSSSYNEQFF.

This clonotype was detected many times. The chain is built from TRBV6-1 and TRBJ1-1; TRBD1 aligns across 9 bases. The CDR3 runs to 15 residues. J lost 5 bases, V lost 6 bases, and 10 bases had no gene match. Germline loops: CDR1 MNHNS, CDR2 SASEGT. The CDR3 coding sequence is TGTGCCAGCAGCCTATCCGGGACAGGGAGAACTGAAGCTTTCTTT. Translated, it gives CASSLSGTGRTEAFF.

This clonotype showed up just once. A read error is possible here, since a much larger clone lies one base away. The chain employs TRBV30 and TRBJ1-2, with D maybe TRBD1 (5 bases). Per germline, CDR1 GTSNPN and CDR2 SVGIG (reference sequence). The V gene lost 8 bases and the J gene lost 7 bases, with 14 bases spanning the gap. The length of the CDR3 is 11 residues. CDR3 region: CALGQGFGYTF. In DNA form, the CDR3 reads TGTGCCCTGGGGCAGGGCTTTGGCTACACCTTC.

There are many counts of this clonotype. The J gene is TRBJ2-3, the V gene TRBV6-1; the D gene is possibly TRBD2 (5 bases). V lost 7 bases and J lost 2, with 13 bases in between. The germline CDR1 and CDR2 sequences are MNHNS and SASEGT. CDR3 length: 14 amino acids. CDR3 coding DNA: TGTGCCAGCAAAACGGAGGCCCTCACAGATACGCAGTATTTT. Its protein product is CASKTEALTDTQYF.

This clonotype came up many times. The J gene is TRBJ2-7, the V gene TRBV20-1, with D unclear. The CDR3 is 16 residues long. Between the trimmed V and J ends, which lost 2 bases and 6 bases, there was a span of 23 bases. Germline V gene data show CDR1 as DFQATT and CDR2 as SNEGSKA (reference sequence). Written as DNA, the CDR3 is TGCAGTGCTAGAAATCCAGAGAAGGCCATTCCCTCCGAGCAGTACTTC. Protein product: CSARNPEKAIPSEQYF.